This TCR beta chain is from a study of preoperative IRX-2 immunotherapy in early breast cancer. Here immunoSEQ multiplex PCR was the method, and the copy in TCRdb shows in-frame clones only, minus some. The sample has 60,000 or so clones, roughly 95% seen once. The treatment was: preoperative locoregional IRX-2 cytokine immunotherapy. Samples came from a phase Ib trial of preoperative locoregional IRX-2 cytokine immunotherapy. Trimming removed 1 base from V and 3 bases from J; junction bases left unmatched: 3. This CDR3 comprises 15 residues. Looked up from germline, CDR1 is MNHEY and CDR2 is SMNVEV (reference sequence). In this sample, this clone turned up once.

This sequence was found in a human donor with breast cancer. The specimen was obtained from a patient treated with IRX-2 immunotherapy. This chain uses TRBV27 with TRBJ2-7; TRBD1 matches 10 bases. The CDR3 DNA reads TGTGCCAGCAGTTTATACGGGACAGGGGACTACGAGCAGTACTTC. Residues: CASSLYGTGDYEQYF.